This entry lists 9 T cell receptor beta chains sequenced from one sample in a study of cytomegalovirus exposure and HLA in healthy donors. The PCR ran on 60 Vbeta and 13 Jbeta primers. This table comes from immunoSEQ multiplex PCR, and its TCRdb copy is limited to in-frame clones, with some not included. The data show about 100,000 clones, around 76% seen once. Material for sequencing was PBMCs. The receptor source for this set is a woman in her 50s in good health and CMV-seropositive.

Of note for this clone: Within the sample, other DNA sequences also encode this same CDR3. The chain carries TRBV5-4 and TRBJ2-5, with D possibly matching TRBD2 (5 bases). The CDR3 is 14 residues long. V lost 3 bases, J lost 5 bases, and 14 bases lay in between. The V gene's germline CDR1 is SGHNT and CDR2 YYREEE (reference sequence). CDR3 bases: TGTGCCAGCAGCTCGACCCGGGATGCGGAGACCCAGTACTTC. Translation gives CASSSTRDAETQYF.

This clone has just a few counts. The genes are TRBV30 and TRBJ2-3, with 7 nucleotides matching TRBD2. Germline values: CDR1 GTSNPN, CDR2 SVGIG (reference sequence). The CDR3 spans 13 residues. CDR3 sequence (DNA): TGTGCTTATTTGCGGGAGATCACAGATACGCAGTATTTT. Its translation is CAYLREITDTQYF.

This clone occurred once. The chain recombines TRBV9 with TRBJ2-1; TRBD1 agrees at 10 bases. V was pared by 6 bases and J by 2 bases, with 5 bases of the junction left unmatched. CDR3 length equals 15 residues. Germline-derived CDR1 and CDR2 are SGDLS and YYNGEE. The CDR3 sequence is CASTPGTGAYNEQFF. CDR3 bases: TGTGCCAGCACGCCCGGGACAGGGGCCTACAATGAGCAGTTCTTC.

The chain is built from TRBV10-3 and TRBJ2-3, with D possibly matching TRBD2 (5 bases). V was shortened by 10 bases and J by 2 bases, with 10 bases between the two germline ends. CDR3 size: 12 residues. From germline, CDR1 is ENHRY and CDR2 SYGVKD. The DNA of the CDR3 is TGTGCCACCACCGGACTCACAGATACGCAGTATTTT. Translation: CATTGLTDTQYF.

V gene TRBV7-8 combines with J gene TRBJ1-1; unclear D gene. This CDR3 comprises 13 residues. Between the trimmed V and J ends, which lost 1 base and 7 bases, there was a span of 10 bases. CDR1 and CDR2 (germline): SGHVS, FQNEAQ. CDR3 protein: CASSLERFLEAFF. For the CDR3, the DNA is TGTGCCAGCAGCTTAGAGAGGTTCCTTGAAGCTTTCTTT.

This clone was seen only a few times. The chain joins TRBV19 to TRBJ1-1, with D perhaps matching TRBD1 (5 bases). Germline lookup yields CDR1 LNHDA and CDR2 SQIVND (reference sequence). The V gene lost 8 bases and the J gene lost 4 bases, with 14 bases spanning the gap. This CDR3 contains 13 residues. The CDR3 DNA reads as TGTGCCAGTGCATCTCAGGGTGGCACTGAAGCTTTCTTT. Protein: CASASQGGTEAFF.

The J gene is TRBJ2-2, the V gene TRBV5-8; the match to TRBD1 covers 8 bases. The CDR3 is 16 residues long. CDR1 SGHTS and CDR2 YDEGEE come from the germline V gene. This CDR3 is CTGLYDDRGLTGELFF. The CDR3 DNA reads TGTACAGGATTATACGACGACAGGGGCCTCACCGGGGAGCTGTTTTTT. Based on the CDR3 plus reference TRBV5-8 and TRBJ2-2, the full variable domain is EAGVTQSPTHLIKTRGQQATLRCSPISGHTSVYWYQQALGLGLQFLLWYDEGEERNRGNFPPRFSGRQFPNYSSELNVNALELEDSALYLCTGLYDDRGLTGELFFGEGSRLTVL.

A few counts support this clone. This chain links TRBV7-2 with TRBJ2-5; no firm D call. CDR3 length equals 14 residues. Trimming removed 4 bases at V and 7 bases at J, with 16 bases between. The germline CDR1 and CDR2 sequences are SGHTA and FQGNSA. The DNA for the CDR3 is TGTGCCAGCAGCTCCGCGTTTCGAGGCGTGACCCAGTACTTC. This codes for CASSSAFRGVTQYF.

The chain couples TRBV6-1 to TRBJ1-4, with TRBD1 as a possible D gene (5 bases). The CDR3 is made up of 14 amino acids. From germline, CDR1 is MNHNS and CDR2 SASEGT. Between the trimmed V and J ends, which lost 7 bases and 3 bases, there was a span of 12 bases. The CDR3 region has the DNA TGTGCCAGCACCCAGGGAACAGCTAATGAAAAACTGTTTTTT. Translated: CASTQGTANEKLFF.